Each of the 5 T cell receptor beta chains below was sequenced from the same sample in a study of cytomegalovirus exposure and HLA in healthy donors. It was with 60 Vbeta and 13 Jbeta primers that the PCR ran. Some clones are missing from TCRdb's copy, which holds only in-frame ones; the method was immunoSEQ multiplex PCR. This table holds 100,000 to 150,000 clones, around 80% found once. Input material: PBMCs. These receptors all come from a woman between 40 and 50 years old in good health and CMV-seronegative.

The genes are TRBV21-1 and TRBJ1-5. TRBV21-1 is reported as a pseudogene. This CDR3 is 15 amino acids long. The chain's CDR3 is CASLKSGAGNQPQHF. The CDR3 DNA follows: TGTGCCAGCCTCAAGAGCGGAGCGGGCAATCAGCCCCAGCATTTT.

V and J are TRBV5-1 and TRBJ2-3; 9 bases align to TRBD1. Per germline, CDR1 SGHRS and CDR2 YFSETQ. Germline trimming cut 0 bases from V and 5 bases from J; bases unmatched to any gene: 7. This CDR3 spans 16 amino acids. The DNA of the CDR3 is TGCGCCAGCAGCTTGGGGGACAGGGAGCATGGAGATACGCAGTATTTT. This sequence encodes CASSLGDREHGDTQYF.

The gene calls are TRBV2 and TRBJ1-1, with 8 bases identical to TRBD1. The CDR3 is 15 amino acids. V lost 2 bases to trimming and J lost 7 bases; unmatched junction nucleotides: 9. Germline V gives CDR1 SNHLY, CDR2 FYNNEI. CDR3 DNA sequence: TGTGCCAGCAGTGAATCAGGGGGCAGGGGGGGTGAAGCTTTCTTT. Translated: CASSESGGRGGEAFF.

This clone was counted between two and nine times. The chain recombines TRBV27 with TRBJ2-5, with TRBD2 matching 12 bases. Germline V gene sequence: CDR1 MNHEY, CDR2 SMNVEV (reference sequence). This CDR3 has 14 residues. V was clipped by 5 bases and J by 13 bases; unmatched bases: 11. The DNA for the CDR3 is TGTGCCAGCAGTCCCCCTGGACTAGCGGGGTCCCCGTACTTC. Translation gives CASSPPGLAGSPYF.

The V gene is TRBV28, the J gene TRBJ1-4, with TRBD1 identical over 8 bases. Germline CDR1 reads MDHEN; CDR2 reads SYDVKM. The V and J ends lost 7 bases and 8 bases, in that order; junction bases with no gene match: 3. The CDR3 runs 12 residues. The CDR3 reads CASISGGEKLFF. In DNA form, the CDR3 reads TGTGCCAGCATCTCAGGGGGCGAAAAACTGTTTTTT.